This T cell receptor (beta chain) derives from a study of cytomegalovirus exposure and HLA in healthy donors. Study-wide context: Early on, a data release was issued that held some 91 million unique TCRs from HLA-typed donors.

Vbeta (60) and Jbeta (13) primers were used in the PCR. Libraries were prepared by immunoSEQ multiplex PCR; TCRdb keeps only in-frame clonotypes and omits some of them. Its listing shows 70,000 to 80,000 clones. In the case of this clone: Its target is not known.

The CDR3 contains 16 residues. Study findings and constraints: There were some public TCRs occurring in many donors, but most TCR sequences were rare. Data from an earlier analysis indicated that most TCR beta V segments were productive either about 87% or about 30% of the time. Upon later analysis, TCR association rates were observed to vary by HLA locus, being highest for DRB1 and lowest for HLA-C.

The gene calls are TRBV21-1 and TRBJ2-6; the D call in the table, TRBD2, was not verified against the DNA. TRBV21-1 is a pseudogene. The sequence derives from a man aged 35-49 years in good health and CMV-seronegative. Sequencing input: PBMCs. The CDR3 protein is CASSKVRVPGANVLTF. Written as DNA, the CDR3 is TGTGCCAGCAGCAAAGTCCGGGTACCTGGGGCCAACGTCCTGACTTTC.